These T cell receptor beta chains were read from a single sample in a study of blood T cell repertoires in COVID-19. Data came from immunoSEQ multiplex PCR; TCRdb stores just in-frame clones and leaves some out. The sample has 150,000 to 200,000 clones, about 90% seen once; the top ten hold about 22%. The sequenced sample consisted of peripheral blood. The source of these receptors is a man aged 60-69 years with active or convalescent COVID-19. Both conserved end residues are part of each CDR3. A D gene is named only where the DNA matches it firmly. Not every row has a clone size; where given, it reads once, few, many or a size class.

DNA | CDR3 | size | J | V | D
TGTGCCAGCAGCTTAAACTCTAAAGCTTTCTTT | CASSLNSKAFF | . | TRBJ1-1 | TRBV11-2 | .
TGTGCCAGCAGCTTAGTGGGACTAGCGGGGGAGGATACGCAGTATTTT | CASSLVGLAGEDTQYF | . | TRBJ2-3 | TRBV7-8 | TRBD2
TGTGCCACCAGTGAAACTGATACGGGTGGCTACACCTTC | CATSETDTGGYTF | . | TRBJ1-2 | TRBV24-1 | .
TGCGCCAGCAGCCAAGAGGAGGGGCTTGGGGGATCACCCCTCCACTTT | CASSQEEGLGGSPLHF | . | TRBJ1-6 | TRBV4-1 | .
TGTGCCAGCACCTCATGGGGGCGCGAGACCGGGGAGCTGTTTTTT | CASTSWGRETGELFF | . | TRBJ2-2 | TRBV6-6 | .
TGTGCCAGCAGCTCCAAGGGGGGGGGCGACTATGGCTACACCTTC | CASSSKGGGDYGYTF | . | TRBJ1-2 | TRBV11-2 | .
TGTGCCAGCAGAGCTGGGGGGAGTAACAATCAGCCCCAGCATTTT | CASRAGGSNNQPQHF | . | TRBJ1-5 | TRBV2 | .
TGCGCCAGCAGCTTGACTAGCCAAGAGACCCAGTACTTC | CASSLTSQETQYF | once | TRBJ2-5 | TRBV5-1 | .
TGTGCCAGTAGCGACAGGGGGCAGAACACTGAAGCTTTCTTT | CASSDRGQNTEAFF | . | TRBJ1-1 | TRBV19 | TRBD1
TGTGCCAGCAGCCTCGGACAGGGGAATTCACCCCTCCACTTT | CASSLGQGNSPLHF | . | TRBJ1-6 | TRBV5-6 | TRBD1
TGCGCCAGCAGACCGCCCGGGACAGGGAACACCGGGGAGCTGTTTTTT | CASRPPGTGNTGELFF | . | TRBJ2-2 | TRBV5-1 | TRBD1
TGTGCCAGCAGCCTCCGACAGGCTCGGGACCTAAGTCGTGGCTACACCTTC | CASSLRQARDLSRGYTF | . | TRBJ1-2 | TRBV14 | .
TGTGCCACCAGTGATGCACAGGGCCGCTATGGCTACACCTTC | CATSDAQGRYGYTF | . | TRBJ1-2 | TRBV24-1 | .
TGTGCCAGCAGCTACAGGGGTTGGCCCTACAATGAGCAGTTCTTC | CASSYRGWPYNEQFF | . | TRBJ2-1 | TRBV11-2 | TRBD1
TGTGCTAGTGGTCCGGGACAGGCCTCCGGGAACACCATATATTTT | CASGPGQASGNTIYF | . | TRBJ1-3 | TRBV12-5 | TRBD1
TGTGCCTGGAGTGCGGACAGGGCAAACTATGGCTACACCTTC | CAWSADRANYGYTF | . | TRBJ1-2 | TRBV30 | TRBD1
TGTGCCAGCAGTCCGCCGGGACAGGGGTATTCCGGGGAGCTGTTTTTT | CASSPPGQGYSGELFF | once | TRBJ2-2 | TRBV28 | TRBD1
TGTGCCAGCAGTTACGAACGGGGGGGGGATACGCAGTATTTT | CASSYERGGDTQYF | once | TRBJ2-3 | TRBV6-6 | TRBD2
TGCGCCAGCAGCTTTCGTGCGAGCTCCTACAATGAGCAGTTCTTC | CASSFRASSYNEQFF | . | TRBJ2-1 | TRBV5-1 | .
TGTGCCAGCAGTTACTCGAGACAGTATAATGAAAAACTGTTTTTT | CASSYSRQYNEKLFF | . | TRBJ1-4 | TRBV6-5 | .
TGTGCCAGCAGCTTAGGGTTACGGGGGGGCGTCCGAGAGACCCAGTACTTC | CASSLGLRGGVRETQYF | . | TRBJ2-5 | TRBV7-2 | TRBD2
TGCGCCAGCAGCTTTAATGTCGGGGGAGGGGTTGGCTACGAGCAGTACTTC | CASSFNVGGGVGYEQYF | . | TRBJ2-7 | TRBV5-1 | TRBD2
TGTGCCAGCAGTGATTGGGGCAGCGCGAATACTGAAGCTTTCTTT | CASSDWGSANTEAFF | . | TRBJ1-1 | TRBV6-1 | .
TGCGCCAGCAGCTTGAGTTTTGCCAGCGGGGGAGGAGATACGCAGTATTTT | CASSLSFASGGGDTQYF | . | TRBJ2-3 | TRBV5-1 | TRBD2
TGTGCCAGCAGTGAATGGACAGGAGGGGGCTACACCTTC | CASSEWTGGGYTF | . | TRBJ1-2 | TRBV2 | TRBD1
TGTGCCAGCAGCCAAGATCAGGGGGCAAATGGCTACACCTTC | CASSQDQGANGYTF | once | TRBJ1-2 | TRBV3-1/TRBV3-2 | TRBD1
TGCGCCAGCAGCTTGGGGACAGGGAGGACCACCCAAGAGACCCAGTACTTC | CASSLGTGRTTQETQYF | . | TRBJ2-5 | TRBV5-1 | TRBD1
TGCGCCAGCAGCTTGGATGCGGGGGTAGATACGCAGTATTTT | CASSLDAGVDTQYF | . | TRBJ2-3 | TRBV5-1 | TRBD2
TGTGCCAGCAGTTTAACTGTAGGGACTACTAACTATGGCTACACCTTC | CASSLTVGTTNYGYTF | . | TRBJ1-2 | TRBV27 | .
TGCGCCAGCAGCCCCCAGTCCTACAATGAGCAGTTCTTC | CASSPQSYNEQFF | . | TRBJ2-1 | TRBV5-1 | .
TGTGCCAGCAGTTCCCGGACGGGGGGCCTTAGCAGCACAGATACGCAGTATTTT | CASSSRTGGLSSTDTQYF | . | TRBJ2-3 | TRBV7-2 | .
TGTGCCTGGACCCCCCCCGGCTATAATTCACCCCTCCACTTT | CAWTPPGYNSPLHF | . | TRBJ1-6 | TRBV30 | .
TGTGCCAGCAGCTTACAGGGCGGGAGCTCCTACAATGAGCAGTTCTTC | CASSLQGGSSYNEQFF | . | TRBJ2-1 | TRBV7-2 | TRBD2